This T cell receptor (beta chain) was identified during a study of blood T cell repertoires in COVID-19. TCRdb's table, derived via immunoSEQ multiplex PCR, lists solely in-frame clones and lacks some. The sample records approximately 140,000 clones, 84% being singletons. Trimming cost V 5 bases and J 5 bases, with 14 bases left between them. Germline values: CDR1 SNHLY, CDR2 FYNNEI. The CDR3 contains 14 residues. The sample taken for sequencing was PBMCs or T cells enriched from blood (not recorded which). The sequence was obtained from a woman aged 50 to 60 with acute COVID-19. The rearrangement uses TRBV2 and TRBJ2-3; no firm D call. DNA for the CDR3: TGTGCCAGCAGTTCCGGATATTCGGGAGATACGCAGTATTTT. Translated: CASSSGYSGDTQYF.